The 16 T cell receptor beta chains reported below all come from one sample, sequenced in a study of blood T cell repertoires in COVID-19. Clones were read by immunoSEQ multiplex PCR, and TCRdb kept only the in-frame ones, dropping some. The sample records about 90,000 clones, about four fifths being singletons. Sequences were obtained from peripheral blood. The receptors come from a man aged 60-69 years with acute or convalescent COVID-19.

This clone was seen at least ten times. V gene TRBV6-5 combines with J gene TRBJ1-1; D might be TRBD1 (5 bases). CDR3 size: 12 residues. Trimming pared 7 bases from V and 6 bases from J, leaving 12 bases between. Germline V gives CDR1 MNHEY, CDR2 SVGAGI. Here the CDR3 DNA reads TGTGCCAGCACACCGGGGGGGGCTGAAGCTTTCTTT. This translates into CASTPGGAEAFF.

The V gene is TRBV11-2, the J gene TRBJ2-7; D possibly corresponds to TRBD1 (6 bases). The CDR3 totals 14 residues. V shed 6 bases and J shed 6 bases, with 18 bases lying between them. Germline V gene lookup returns CDR1 SGHAT and CDR2 FQNNGV. The CDR3 region is CASSPVRGGPEQYF. CDR3 DNA sequence: TGTGCCAGCAGTCCCGTCCGAGGGGGACCCGAGCAGTACTTC. The full variable domain, its missing parts supplied by reference TRBV11-2 and TRBJ2-7, is EAGVAQSPRYKIIEKRQSVAFWCNPISGHATLYWYQQILGQGPKLLIQFQNNGVVDDSQLPKDRFSAERLKGVDSTLKIQPAKLEDSAVYLCASSPVRGGPEQYFGPGTRLTVT.

The chain's CDR3 is CASSTDSADTQYF. In nucleotides, the CDR3 is TGTGCCAGCAGTACGGACAGTGCAGATACGCAGTATTTT. This chain joins TRBV27 and TRBJ2-3, with D possibly matching TRBD1 (6 bases). V lost 5 bases to trimming and J lost 4 bases, with 10 bases between them. This CDR3 comprises 13 residues. CDR1 is MNHEY, CDR2 SMNVEV, per germline (reference sequence).

The genes are TRBV7-9 and TRBJ1-1; D not certain. The CDR3 has 15 residues. V was clipped by 1 base and J by 0 bases, with 9 bases between them. Germline V gene sequence: CDR1 SEHNR, CDR2 FQNEAQ (reference sequence). CDR3 region: CASSLGEWVNTEAFF. The CDR3 bases are TGTGCCAGCAGCTTAGGGGAGTGGGTGAACACTGAAGCTTTCTTT.

This rearrangement joins TRBV12-3 or TRBV12-4 to TRBJ2-7, with D perhaps matching TRBD1 (5 bases). The CDR3 is 13 residues long. V was pared by 7 bases and J by 3 bases, with 13 bases between. The CDR3 DNA reads as TGTGCCAGCACCCAAGGGGCCAACTACGAGCAGTACTTC. Its protein is CASTQGANYEQYF.

The J gene is TRBJ1-6, the V gene TRBV3-1 (or the pseudogene TRBV3-2); 7 bases map to TRBD1. The germline V gene encodes CDR1 LGHDT and CDR2 YNNKEL (reference sequence). The trim removed 3 bases at V and 7 bases at J, leaving 3 bases unmatched. This CDR3 has 14 amino acids. The DNA for the CDR3 is TGTGCCAGCAGCCAGGGACAGAAGAATTCACCCCTCCACTTT. Amino acids: CASSQGQKNSPLHF.

The count of this clone is one. The rearrangement links TRBV30 to TRBJ1-2; no firm D call. The CDR3 is 13 amino acids. Trimming left V 2 bases short and J 4 bases short, with 11 bases between. Germline V lookup: CDR1 GTSNPN, CDR2 SVGIG (reference sequence). The CDR3 spells CAWSPPYGYGYTF. The CDR3 DNA reads TGTGCCTGGAGTCCCCCCTATGGCTATGGCTACACCTTC.

The V call is TRBV20-1, the J call TRBJ1-2; no clear D gene. This CDR3 region has 13 residues. V dropped 3 bases and J dropped 1 base, with 9 bases sitting between them. In germline, CDR1 is DFQATT, CDR2 SNEGSKA (reference sequence). The CDR3 nucleotides read TGCAGTGCTAGTGCTCAGATTAACTATGGCTACACCTTC. Translated, it gives CSASAQINYGYTF.

This clone has only one observation. The V call is TRBV19, the J call TRBJ1-1; D is unresolved. The CDR3 is 13 amino acids. V was clipped by 8 bases and J by 1 base, with 11 bases between them. The V gene's germline CDR1 is LNHDA and CDR2 SQIVND (reference sequence). CDR3 loop: CASGLAGNTEAFF. DNA of the CDR3: TGTGCCAGTGGGCTGGCAGGGAACACTGAAGCTTTCTTT.

The chain couples TRBV9 to TRBJ1-4; 10 bases map to TRBD1. The CDR3 has 16 residues. The ends lost 0 bases at V and 5 bases at J; junction bases unmatched: 4. Germline CDR1 and CDR2: SGDLS and YYNGEE. CDR3 nucleotide sequence: TGTGCCAGCAGCGTAGATGGGACAGGGGAGAATGAAAAACTGTTTTTT. It specifies CASSVDGTGENEKLFF.

The CDR3: CASGLVVYEGRNEKLFF. CDR3 coding DNA: TGTGCTAGTGGTTTGGTAGTCTACGAGGGAAGGAATGAAAAACTGTTTTTT. The chain couples TRBV12-5 to TRBJ1-4; D unclear. CDR3 length equals 17 residues. The germline V and J ends were trimmed by 0 bases and 5 bases, with 16 bases remaining between them. The germline V gene has CDR1 LGHNT and CDR2 FRNRAP.

The J gene is TRBJ2-1, the V gene TRBV6-4; TRBD1 matches 9 bases. V lost 6 bases, J lost 3 bases, and 9 bases stayed unmatched. Germline assignment: CDR1 MRHNA and CDR2 SNTAGT. The CDR3 is made up of 16 amino acids. For the CDR3, the DNA is TGTGCCAGCAGCCCAGCCGGGACAGGGAACTACAATGAGCAGTTCTTC. As protein: CASSPAGTGNYNEQFF.

The chain combines TRBV10-3 with TRBJ2-5; D is uncertain. This CDR3 is 13 amino acids long. Per the germline V gene, CDR1 is ENHRY and CDR2 is SYGVKD. V lost 6 bases and J 3 bases, leaving 11 bases between the germline ends. The CDR3 reads CAISDTNKETQYF. CDR3 nucleotide sequence: TGTGCCATCAGCGACACAAATAAAGAGACCCAGTACTTC.

The chain employs TRBV18 and TRBJ1-3; possible D gene TRBD1, 6 bases. This CDR3 region has 16 residues. The germline V gene encodes CDR1 KGHSH and CDR2 LQKENI. V gave up 4 bases and J gave up 3 bases, with 16 bases separating them. CDR3 coding DNA: TGTGCCAGCTCACTCCAAACAGGGTTAAGTGGAAACACCATATATTTT. It specifies CASSLQTGLSGNTIYF.

This clone is medium-sized. This chain connects TRBV4-3 to TRBJ2-7; D is perhaps TRBD1 (5 bases). Looked up from germline, CDR1 is LGHNA and CDR2 is YSLEER. Between the trimmed V and J ends, which lost 1 base and 5 bases, there was a span of 15 bases. The CDR3 totals 15 residues. CDR3 sequence: CASSQGWTSGNEQYF. The CDR3 bases are TGCGCCAGCAGCCAAGGCTGGACATCTGGGAACGAGCAGTACTTC.

The chain has TRBV5-6 and TRBJ1-1; the match to TRBD1 covers 8 bases. Germline trimming cut 1 base from V and 1 base from J; bases unmatched to any gene: 6. The germline V gene encodes CDR1 SGHDT and CDR2 YYEEEE. CDR3 length: 16 residues. In nucleotides, the CDR3 is TGTGCCAGCAGCTTGCCGGGACAGGAGGGGAACACTGAAGCTTTCTTT. Translation gives CASSLPGQEGNTEAFF.